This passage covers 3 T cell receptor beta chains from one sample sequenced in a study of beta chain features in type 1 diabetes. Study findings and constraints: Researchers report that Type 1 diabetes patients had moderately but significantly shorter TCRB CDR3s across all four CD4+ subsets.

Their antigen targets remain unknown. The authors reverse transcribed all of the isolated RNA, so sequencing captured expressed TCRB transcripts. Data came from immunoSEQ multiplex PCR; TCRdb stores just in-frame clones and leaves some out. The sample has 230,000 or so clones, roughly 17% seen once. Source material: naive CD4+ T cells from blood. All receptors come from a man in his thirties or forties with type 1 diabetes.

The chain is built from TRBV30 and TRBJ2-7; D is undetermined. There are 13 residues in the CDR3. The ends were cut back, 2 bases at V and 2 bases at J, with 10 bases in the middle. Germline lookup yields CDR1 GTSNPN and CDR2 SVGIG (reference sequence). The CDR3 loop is CAWSKGLAYEQYF. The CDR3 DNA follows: TGTGCCTGGAGTAAAGGGCTAGCCTACGAGCAGTACTTC.

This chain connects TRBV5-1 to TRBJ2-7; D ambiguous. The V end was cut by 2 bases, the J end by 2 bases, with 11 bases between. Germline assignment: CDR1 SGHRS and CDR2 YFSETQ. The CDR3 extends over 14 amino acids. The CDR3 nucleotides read TGCGCCAGCAGCTTCGGTTTCAGAACCTACGAGCAGTACTTC. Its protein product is CASSFGFRTYEQYF. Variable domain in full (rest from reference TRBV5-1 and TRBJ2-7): KAGVTQTPRYLIKTRGQQVTLSCSPISGHRSVSWYQQTPGQGLQFLFEYFSETQRNKGNFPGRFSGRQFSNSRSEMNVSTLELGDSALYLCASSFGFRTYEQYFGPGTRLTVT.

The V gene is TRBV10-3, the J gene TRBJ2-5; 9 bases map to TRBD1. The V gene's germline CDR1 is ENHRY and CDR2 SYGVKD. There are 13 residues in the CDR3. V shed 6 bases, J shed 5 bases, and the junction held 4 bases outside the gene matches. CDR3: CAIRGQGEETQYF. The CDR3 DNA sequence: TGTGCCATCAGGGGACAGGGAGAGGAGACCCAGTACTTC.